The clone carrying this T cell receptor (beta chain) was counted many times. Its antigen is still unknown. This sample stems from a study of T-cell reconstitution after alpha-beta-depleted transplantation in children. Preparation of the TCRbeta library involved a method that used unique molecular identifiers. TCRdb analysed the PCR reads with MiXCR anew, one entry per CDR3 protein. The sample shows hundreds of thousands of distinct CDR3 sequences, just under 8.5% of them seen only once. The germline CDR1 and CDR2 sequences are MGHDK and SYGVNS. Trimming removed 1 base at V and 4 bases at J, with 8 bases between. This CDR3 has 14 residues. Overall study results and limits: Where alpha-beta T cells came from about two months after transplant was reportedly several hundred expanded graft clones.

This sequence originates from a male patient aged 10 to 17 who had a stem cell transplant for acute lymphoblastic leukemia, so the T cells may come from the graft donor. The rearrangement uses TRBV25-1 and TRBJ1-5; D not certain. The sequences come from PBMCs, mostly from graft donor cells, collected 180 days after TCRalphabeta/CD19-depleted stem cell transplant. As DNA, the CDR3 is TGTGCCAGCAGTGAATTCGGGGATAATCAGCCCCAGCATTTT. It is translated as CASSEFGDNQPQHF. Full variable domain (remainder filled in from reference TRBV25-1 and TRBJ1-5): EADIYQTPRYLVIGTGKKITLECSQTMGHDKMYWYQQDPGMELHLIHYSYGVNSTEKGDLSSESTVSRIRTEHFPLTLESARPSHTSQYLCASSEFGDNQPQHFGDGTRLSIL.